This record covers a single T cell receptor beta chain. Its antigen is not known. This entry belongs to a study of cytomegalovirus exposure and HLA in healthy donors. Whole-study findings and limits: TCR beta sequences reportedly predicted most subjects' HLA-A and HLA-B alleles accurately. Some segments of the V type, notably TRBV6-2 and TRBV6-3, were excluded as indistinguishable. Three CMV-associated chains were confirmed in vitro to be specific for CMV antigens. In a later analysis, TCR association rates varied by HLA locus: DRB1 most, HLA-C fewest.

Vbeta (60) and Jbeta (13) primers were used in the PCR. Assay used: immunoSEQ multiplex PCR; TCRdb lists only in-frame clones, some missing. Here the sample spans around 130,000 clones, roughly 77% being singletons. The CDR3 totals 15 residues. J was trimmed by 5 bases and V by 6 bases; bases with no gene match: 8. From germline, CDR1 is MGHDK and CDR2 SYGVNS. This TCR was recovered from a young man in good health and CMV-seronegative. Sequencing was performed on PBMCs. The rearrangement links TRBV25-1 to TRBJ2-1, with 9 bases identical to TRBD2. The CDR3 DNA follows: TGTGCCAGCAGCGTAGCGGGGGCGTTAAACAATGAGCAGTTCTTC. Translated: CASSVAGALNNEQFF.